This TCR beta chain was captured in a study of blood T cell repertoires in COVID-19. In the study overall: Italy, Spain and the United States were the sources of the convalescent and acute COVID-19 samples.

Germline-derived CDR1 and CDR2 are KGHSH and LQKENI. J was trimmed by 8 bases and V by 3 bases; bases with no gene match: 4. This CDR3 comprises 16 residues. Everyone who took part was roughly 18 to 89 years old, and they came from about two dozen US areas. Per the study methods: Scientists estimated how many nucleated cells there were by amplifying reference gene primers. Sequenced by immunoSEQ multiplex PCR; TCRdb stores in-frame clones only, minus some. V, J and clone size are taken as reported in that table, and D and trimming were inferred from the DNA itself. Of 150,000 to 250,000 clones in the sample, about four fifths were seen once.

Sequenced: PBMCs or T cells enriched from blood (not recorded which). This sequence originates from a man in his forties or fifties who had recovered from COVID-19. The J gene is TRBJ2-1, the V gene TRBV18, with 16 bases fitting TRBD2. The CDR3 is CASSPPGLAGGDEQFF. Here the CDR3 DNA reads TGTGCCAGCTCACCCCCGGGACTAGCGGGAGGGGATGAGCAGTTCTTC.